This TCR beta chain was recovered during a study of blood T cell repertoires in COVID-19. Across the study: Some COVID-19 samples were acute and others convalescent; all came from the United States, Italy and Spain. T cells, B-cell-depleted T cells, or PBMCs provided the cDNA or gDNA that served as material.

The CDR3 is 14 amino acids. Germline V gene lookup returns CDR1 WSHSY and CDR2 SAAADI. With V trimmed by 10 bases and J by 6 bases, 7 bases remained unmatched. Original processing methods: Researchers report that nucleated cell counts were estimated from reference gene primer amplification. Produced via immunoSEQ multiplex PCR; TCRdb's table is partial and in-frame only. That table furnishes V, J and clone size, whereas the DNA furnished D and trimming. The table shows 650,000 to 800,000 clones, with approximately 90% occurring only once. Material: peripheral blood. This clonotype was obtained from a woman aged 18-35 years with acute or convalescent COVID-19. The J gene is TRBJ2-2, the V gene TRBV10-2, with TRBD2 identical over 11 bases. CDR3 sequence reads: CATVAGGPPGELFF. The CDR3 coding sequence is TGCGCCACTGTAGCGGGGGGGCCGCCCGGGGAGCTGTTTTTT.